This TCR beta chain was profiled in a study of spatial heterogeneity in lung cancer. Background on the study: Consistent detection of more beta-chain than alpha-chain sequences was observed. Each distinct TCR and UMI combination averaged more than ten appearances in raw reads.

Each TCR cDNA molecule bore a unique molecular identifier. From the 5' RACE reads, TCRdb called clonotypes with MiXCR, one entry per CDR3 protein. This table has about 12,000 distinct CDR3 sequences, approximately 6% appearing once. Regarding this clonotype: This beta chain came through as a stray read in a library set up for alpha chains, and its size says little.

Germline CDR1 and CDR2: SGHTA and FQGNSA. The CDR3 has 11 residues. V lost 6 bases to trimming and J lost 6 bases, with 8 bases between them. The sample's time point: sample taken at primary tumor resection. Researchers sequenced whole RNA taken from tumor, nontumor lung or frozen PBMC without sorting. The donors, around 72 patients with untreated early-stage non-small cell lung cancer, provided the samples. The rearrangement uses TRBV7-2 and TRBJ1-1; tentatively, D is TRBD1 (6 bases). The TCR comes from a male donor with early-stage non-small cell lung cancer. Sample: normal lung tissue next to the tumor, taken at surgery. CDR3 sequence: CASRGTSEAFF. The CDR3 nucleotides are TGTGCCAGCAGAGGGACATCTGAAGCTTTCTTT.